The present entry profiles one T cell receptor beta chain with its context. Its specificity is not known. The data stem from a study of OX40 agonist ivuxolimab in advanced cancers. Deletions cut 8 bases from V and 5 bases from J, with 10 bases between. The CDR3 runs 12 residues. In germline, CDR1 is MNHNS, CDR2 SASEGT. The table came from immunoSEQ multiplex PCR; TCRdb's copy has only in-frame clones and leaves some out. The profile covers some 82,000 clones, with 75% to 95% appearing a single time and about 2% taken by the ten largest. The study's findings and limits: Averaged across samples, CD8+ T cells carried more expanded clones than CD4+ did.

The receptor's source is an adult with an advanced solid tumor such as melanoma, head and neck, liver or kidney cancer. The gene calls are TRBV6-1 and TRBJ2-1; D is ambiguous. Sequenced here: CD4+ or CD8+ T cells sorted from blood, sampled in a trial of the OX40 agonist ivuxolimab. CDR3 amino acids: CASDRTDNEQFF. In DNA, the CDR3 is TGTGCCAGCGACCGGACCGACAATGAGCAGTTCTTC.